Listed here are 22 T cell receptor beta chains from one sample, sequenced in a study of PD-L1 blockade in urothelial cancer. Produced via immunoSEQ multiplex PCR; TCRdb's table is partial and in-frame only. Altogether tens of thousands of clones are present, roughly 78% being singletons, with the ten largest covering 3.2%. This specimen was PBMCs, taken around atezolizumab (anti-PD-L1) treatment. These receptors were taken from an older man with urothelial cancer.

V usage is TRBV27 and J usage is TRBJ1-1; TRBD1 matches 9 bases. This CDR3 has 15 amino acids. Germline CDR1 and CDR2: MNHEY and SMNVEV (reference sequence). J was trimmed by 2 bases and V by 3 bases; bases with no gene match: 4. The CDR3 loop is CASSLGTGTNTEAFF. The CDR3 DNA sequence: TGTGCCAGCAGTTTGGGGACAGGGACTAACACTGAAGCTTTCTTT.

This chain uses TRBV7-2 with TRBJ2-5; possibly TRBD2 for D (6 bases). From germline, CDR1 is SGHTA and CDR2 FQGNSA. Trimming pared 7 bases from V and 4 bases from J, leaving 16 bases between. The CDR3 spans 14 residues. The CDR3 reads CASTIRQGGETQYF. CDR3 DNA sequence: TGTGCCAGCACCATCAGGCAGGGAGGAGAGACCCAGTACTTC.

The chain uses TRBV9 and TRBJ2-5, with 13 bases matching TRBD2. V lost 2 bases and J lost 4; bases outside the gene matches: 5. CDR3 length equals 16 residues. The germline V gene encodes CDR1 SGDLS and CDR2 YYNGEE. This chain's CDR3 is CASSVGTSGIRETQYF. In DNA, the CDR3 is TGTGCCAGCAGCGTGGGGACTAGCGGGATAAGAGAGACCCAGTACTTC.

In this sample, this clone turned up a few times. The chain employs TRBV28 and TRBJ2-7; D gene ambiguous. The length of the CDR3 is 12 residues. V was cut by 3 bases and J by 2 bases, with 5 bases left in between. Germline V CDR1 and CDR2: MDHEN, SYDVKM. This chain's CDR3 is CASSFGAYEQYF. CDR3 bases: TGTGCCAGCAGTTTTGGAGCCTACGAGCAGTACTTC.

This chain connects TRBV28 to TRBJ1-4, with 7 bases fitting TRBD1. Germline CDR1 MDHEN, CDR2 SYDVKM. V was pared by 7 bases and J by 7 bases, with 9 bases of the junction left unmatched. The CDR3 is 14 residues long. CDR3 sequence (DNA): TGTGCCAGCACTTCAGGGGGGAAGGGTGAAAAACTGTTTTTT. Its protein product is CASTSGGKGEKLFF.

The chain employs TRBV19 and TRBJ1-2; TRBD1 matches at 9 bases. J was trimmed by 7 bases and V by 7 bases; bases with no gene match: 13. This CDR3 is built from 15 residues. Germline values: CDR1 LNHDA, CDR2 SQIVND (reference sequence). CDR3 loop: CASTVPGQGWSGYTF. DNA for the CDR3: TGTGCCAGTACCGTCCCGGGACAGGGATGGTCTGGCTACACCTTC.

The chain carries TRBV19 and TRBJ2-5, with TRBD1 as a possible D gene (5 bases). The germline V gene encodes CDR1 LNHDA and CDR2 SQIVND (reference sequence). CDR3 length: 13 residues. The V and J ends lost 8 bases and 1 base respectively, with 11 bases between them. The CDR3 loop reads CASAGFTQETQYF. As DNA, the CDR3 is TGTGCCAGTGCAGGGTTTACCCAAGAGACCCAGTACTTC.

The chain is built from TRBV7-2 and TRBJ1-3, with D possibly matching TRBD1 (5 bases). This CDR3 is 16 amino acids long. The V gene lost 0 bases and the J gene lost 4 bases, with 13 bases spanning the gap. The V gene's germline CDR1 is SGHTA and CDR2 FQGNSA. This chain's CDR3 is CASSLAVGGVGNTIYF. The CDR3 region has the DNA TGTGCCAGCAGCTTAGCGGTGGGAGGGGTGGGAAACACCATATATTTT.

This chain joins TRBV14 and TRBJ2-3, with 7 positions matching TRBD2. The CDR3 runs 16 residues. Germline lookup yields CDR1 SGHDN and CDR2 FVKESK. With V trimmed by 0 bases and J by 6 bases, 9 bases remained unmatched. CDR3 nucleotide sequence: TGTGCCAGCAGCCAAGAACGCGGGAGCCTAAGGGATACGCAGTATTTT. Translated: CASSQERGSLRDTQYF.

This clone was recorded once. The chain has TRBV9 and TRBJ1-2; a possible D gene is TRBD1 (5 bases). The length of the CDR3 is 12 residues. Germline V lookup: CDR1 SGDLS, CDR2 YYNGEE. The V and J ends lost 2 bases and 8 bases respectively, with 10 bases between them. The DNA for the CDR3 is TGTGCCAGCAGCGTGGGGGGACCCGGCTACACCTTC. This translates into CASSVGGPGYTF.

V is TRBV5-1 and J is TRBJ2-1; 8 nucleotides match TRBD2. From germline, CDR1 is SGHRS and CDR2 YFSETQ. The CDR3 extends over 15 amino acids. Unmatched junction bases numbered 2, after V lost 0 bases and J lost 3 bases. The CDR3 spells CASSLELAGYNEQFF. CDR3 coding DNA: TGCGCCAGCAGCTTGGAGCTAGCGGGCTACAATGAGCAGTTCTTC.

The genes are TRBV14 and TRBJ2-2, with D hard to call. Germline V lookup: CDR1 SGHDN, CDR2 FVKESK. The ends were cut back, 3 bases at V and 3 bases at J, with 11 bases in the middle. CDR3 length: 15 residues. The CDR3 sequence is CASSQSWPYTGELFF. The CDR3 DNA sequence: TGTGCCAGCAGCCAGTCCTGGCCGTACACCGGGGAGCTGTTTTTT.

CDR3 sequence: CASSPDSNYGYTF. The CDR3 DNA reads TGTGCCAGCAGCCCCGACAGTAACTATGGCTACACCTTC. The rearrangement joins TRBV5-4 to TRBJ1-2; possibly TRBD1 for D (5 bases). The CDR3 contains 13 residues. Germline-derived CDR1 and CDR2 are SGHNT and YYREEE (reference sequence). The V and J ends lost 4 bases and 1 base respectively, with 8 bases between them.

The chain recombines TRBV5-5 with TRBJ2-7; TRBD1 aligns across 7 bases. The CDR3 extends over 14 amino acids. Germline V gene data show CDR1 as SGHKS and CDR2 as YYEKEE (reference sequence). The junction had 2 bases not matched to a gene; V was cut back by 0 bases and J by 2 bases. The CDR3 DNA reads as TGTGCCAGCAGCTTGGATCAGGGGGCCTACGAGCAGTACTTC. Its translation is CASSLDQGAYEQYF.

The chain has TRBV2 and TRBJ2-1; D gene uncertain. Germline V gene data show CDR1 as SNHLY and CDR2 as FYNNEI. The length of the CDR3 is 14 residues. With 3 bases removed from V and 7 bases from J, the gap between germline ends came to 13 bases. The CDR3: CASSESASLNEQFF. In DNA form, the CDR3 reads TGTGCCAGCAGTGAGAGCGCCTCATTGAATGAGCAGTTCTTC.

The chain carries TRBV7-6 and TRBJ2-1, with 15 nucleotides matching TRBD2. In germline, CDR1 is SGHVS, CDR2 FNYEAQ. The V segment lost 4 bases and the J segment 6 bases; nucleotides outside the gene matches: 7. This CDR3 contains 17 residues. The DNA of the CDR3 is TGTGCCAGCAGCTCTCCCGGGACTAGCGGGAGGACCAATGAGCAGTTCTTC. Protein: CASSSPGTSGRTNEQFF. The variable domain in full, with the rest retrieved from reference TRBV7-6 and TRBJ2-1, is GAGVSQSPRYKVTKRGQDVALRCDPISGHVSLYWYRQALGQGPEFLTYFNYEAQQDKSGLPNDRFSAERPEGSISTLTIQRTEQRDSAMYRCASSSPGTSGRTNEQFFGPGTRLTVL.

This chain connects TRBV2 to TRBJ2-7; 9 bases map to TRBD1. Germline loops: CDR1 SNHLY, CDR2 FYNNEI. The CDR3 is made up of 14 amino acids. J gave up 6 bases and V 4 bases, and 7 bases lay outside the gene matches. CDR3 sequence: CASSVMGQGGEQYF. The CDR3 coding sequence is TGTGCCAGCAGTGTTATGGGACAGGGAGGCGAGCAGTACTTC. The full variable domain, rest sourced from reference TRBV2 and TRBJ2-7, is EPEVTQTPSHQVTQMGQEVILRCVPISNHLYFYWYRQILGQKVEFLVSFYNNEISEKSEIFDDQFSVERPDGSNFTLKIRSTKLEDSAMYFCASSVMGQGGEQYFGPGTRLTVT.

This CDR3 is CSVGEGSEQYF. The CDR3 DNA is TGCAGTGTGGGGGAGGGCAGCGAGCAGTACTTC. J is TRBJ2-7 and V is TRBV29-1, with 7 bases matching TRBD2. CDR1 is SQVTM and CDR2 is ANQGSEA in the germline V gene. The CDR3 is 11 residues long.

This clone was seen a single time. This sequence joins TRBV7-2 and TRBJ1-1, with 7 bases identical to TRBD1. V lost 3 bases to trimming and J lost 4 bases; unmatched junction nucleotides: 8. This CDR3 contains 15 residues. Germline CDR1 SGHTA, CDR2 FQGNSA. The CDR3 DNA follows: TGTGCCAGCAGCTTTAGGGCAGGGGGGAGCACTGAAGCTTTCTTT. Amino acid sequence: CASSFRAGGSTEAFF.

This chain connects TRBV2 to TRBJ1-1; D not certain. Deletions cut 6 bases from V and 6 bases from J, with 11 bases between. Germline-derived CDR1 and CDR2 are SNHLY and FYNNEI. The CDR3 is made up of 12 amino acids. This CDR3 is CASSPISAEAFF. The CDR3 DNA follows: TGTGCCAGCAGCCCCATCAGTGCTGAAGCTTTCTTT.

The CDR3 coding sequence is TGTGCCAGCAGCTTAGGGGGACAGGCAAACACCATATATTTT. Amino acid sequence: CASSLGGQANTIYF. This chain links TRBV7-2 with TRBJ1-3, with 8 bases matching TRBD1. From germline, CDR1 is SGHTA and CDR2 FQGNSA. Unmatched junction bases numbered 2, after V lost 1 base and J lost 6 bases. The CDR3 length is 14 residues.

This clone came up a few times. The chain links TRBV7-2 to TRBJ1-2; D is uncertain. This CDR3 is 14 amino acids long. Trimming pared 1 base from V and 6 bases from J, leaving 12 bases between. Germline loops: CDR1 SGHTA, CDR2 FQGNSA. CDR3 sequence reads: CASSLGAGNNGYTF. The CDR3 DNA follows: TGTGCCAGCAGCTTAGGGGCCGGAAACAATGGCTACACCTTC.